The clone carrying this T cell receptor beta chain came up a few times. Its antigen is undetermined. A single record per CDR3 protein comes from TCRdb applying MiXCR to the reads. The table has approximately 350,000 distinct CDR3 sequences, roughly 34% seen once. This record belongs to a study of T cell repertoires in cytomegalovirus infection. Study context: CMV infection and matching HLA type were both indicated by public TCR beta signatures. Regarding the study as a whole: The ex vivo response showed dominance by HLA-C-restricted CMV-specific TCR beta clonotypes.

The sample here was cultured PBMCs, taken from culture after CMV antigen stimulation. The receptor's source is a human donor in good health (CMV status not recorded). Some clones in this sample may be carry-over from other donors' samples.

This chain's CDR3 is CASSYSGQVWTSGLTDTQYF. The CDR3, as DNA: TGTGCCAGCAGTTACTCCGGACAGGTCTGGACTAGCGGACTTACAGATACGCAGTATTTT. J is TRBJ2-3 and V is TRBV6-5; 10 bases line up with TRBD2. Looked up from germline, CDR1 is MNHEY and CDR2 is SVGAGI. The CDR3 length is 20 residues. J was trimmed by 3 bases and V by 0 bases; bases with no gene match: 15.